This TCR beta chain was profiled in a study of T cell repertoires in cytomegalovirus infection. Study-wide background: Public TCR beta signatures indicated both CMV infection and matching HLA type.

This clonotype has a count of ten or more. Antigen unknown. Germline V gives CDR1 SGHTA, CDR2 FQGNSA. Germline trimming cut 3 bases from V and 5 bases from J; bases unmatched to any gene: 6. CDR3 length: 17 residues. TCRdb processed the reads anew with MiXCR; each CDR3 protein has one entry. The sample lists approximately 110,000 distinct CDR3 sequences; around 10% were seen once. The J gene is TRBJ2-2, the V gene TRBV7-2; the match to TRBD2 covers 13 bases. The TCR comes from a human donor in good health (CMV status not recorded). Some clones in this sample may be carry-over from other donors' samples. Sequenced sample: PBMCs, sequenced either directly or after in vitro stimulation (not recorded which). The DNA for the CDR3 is TGTGCCAGCAGCTTCGGCCGGACTAGCGGGAGAACCGGGGAGCTGTTTTTT. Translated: CASSFGRTSGRTGELFF.